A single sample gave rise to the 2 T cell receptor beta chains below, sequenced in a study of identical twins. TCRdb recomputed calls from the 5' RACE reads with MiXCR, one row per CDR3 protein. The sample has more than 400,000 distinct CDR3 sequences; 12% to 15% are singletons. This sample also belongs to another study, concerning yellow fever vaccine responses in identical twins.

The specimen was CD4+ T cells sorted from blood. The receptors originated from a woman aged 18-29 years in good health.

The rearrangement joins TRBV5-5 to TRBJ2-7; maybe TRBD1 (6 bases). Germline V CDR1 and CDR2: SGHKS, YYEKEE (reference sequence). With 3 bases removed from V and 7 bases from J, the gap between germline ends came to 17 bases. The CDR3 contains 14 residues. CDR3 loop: CASSSRDTRGEQYV. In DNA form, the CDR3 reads TGTGCCAGCAGCTCACGGGACACCCGGGGAGAGCAGTACGTC.

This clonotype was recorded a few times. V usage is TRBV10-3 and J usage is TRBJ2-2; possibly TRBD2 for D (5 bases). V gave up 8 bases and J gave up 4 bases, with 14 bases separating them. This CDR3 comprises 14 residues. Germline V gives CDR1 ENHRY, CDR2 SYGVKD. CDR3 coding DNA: TGTGCCATCTCCCTAGCACCGAGCACCGGGGAGCTGTTTTTT. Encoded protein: CAISLAPSTGELFF.